The sequence of this T cell receptor (beta chain) was determined in a study of regulatory T cells in long-lasting Graves disease. This sample's time point: persistent/refractory GD, antithyroid drugs over 5 years with positive TRAb. With RNA extracted from PBMCs as input, the TCR library was made. Arm-PCR of CDR3 regions with iRepertoire HTBI primers generated TCR beta libraries. MiXCR, applied by TCRdb to the multiplex PCR reads, yields one record per CDR3 protein. The table shows around 400,000 distinct CDR3 sequences, with around 24% occurring only once. The CDR3 extends over 16 amino acids. The germline V gene has CDR1 SGHNT and CDR2 YYREEE (reference sequence). The V gene lost 4 bases and the J gene lost 2 bases, with 18 bases spanning the gap. Study-level results: Whereas about a thousand public clonotypes were shared by new patients, persistent patients shared more, at 2,500 to 3,000. Persistent disease preferred TRBV28, TRBJ1-2 and TRBJ2-5.

With regard to this clonotype: Antigen specificity is unknown.

Material: peripheral blood mononuclear cells (PBMCs), obtained when the disease was refractory, from a patient treated with antithyroid drugs. The chain joins TRBV5-4 to TRBJ1-1, with unresolved D. The clonotype comes from a female donor with Graves disease. The CDR3 sequence: CASSQVKGPLNTEAFF. CDR3 nucleotide sequence: TGTGCCAGCAGCCAAGTGAAAGGGCCTCTTAACACTGAAGCTTTCTTT.